This T cell receptor (beta chain) was identified during a study of T cells in Graves' hyperthyroidism and ophthalmopathy. General study findings and limits: Ophthalmopathy, which appeared later, was predicted by the model a median about 6 months before onset.

This clonotype turned up a few times. The target antigen is unknown. The authors deemed Graves' hyperthyroidism stable absent ophthalmopathy progression within 18 months. The patients, who ranged from 18 to 65 in age, presented with newly diagnosed hyperthyroidism lasting under 2 months. Any patient presenting with uncontrolled infection, other autoimmune disease, pregnancy or lactation was left out. RNA transcripts were the template for amplifying TCR beta CDR3 regions. The study used the HTBI primer set for a first-round RT-PCR of the TCR CDR3. One entry per CDR3 protein, called by TCRdb with MiXCR from the multiplex PCR reads. Here the sample spans about 510,000 distinct CDR3 sequences, around 15% being singletons. The receptor was derived from a woman in her thirties or forties with Graves' hyperthyroidism. Source material: blood.

The CDR3 reads CSATQLSLTFGGGEQYF. CDR3 sequence (DNA): TGCAGTGCCACTCAACTGTCCTTGACTTTCGGTGGGGGCGAGCAGTACTTC. The chain is built from TRBV20-1 and TRBJ2-7, with D perhaps matching TRBD1 or TRBD2 (5 bases each). Trimming stripped 6 bases from V and 6 bases from J, with 30 bases between. Germline V gene sequence: CDR1 DFQATT, CDR2 SNEGSKA (reference sequence). This CDR3 comprises 17 residues.